The rows below give T cell receptor beta chains drawn from one sample of a study of T cells in Graves' hyperthyroidism and ophthalmopathy. TCRdb reprocessed the multiplex PCR reads via MiXCR and lists one record per CDR3 protein. The sample shows over 700,000 distinct CDR3 sequences, 35% to 45% of them seen only once. The sample comprised blood. The source of these receptors is a man aged 18 to 35 with Graves' hyperthyroidism. Both conserved end residues are part of each CDR3. D genes are given only for firm matches. Expanded clones are given a class, and other clones once, few, many or no size at all.

V gene,D gene,J gene,clone size,CDR3 protein,CDR3 DNA
TRBV29-1,NA,TRBJ1-1,few,CSVWGGGAEAFF,TGCAGCGTCTGGGGTGGGGGGGCAGAAGCTTTCTTT
TRBV25-1,NA,TRBJ1-2,NA,CASAGGNYGYTF,TGTGCCAGCGCTGGCGGGAACTATGGCTACACCTTC
TRBV25-1,NA,TRBJ1-6,NA,CASSPPRGDGSPLHF,TGTGCCAGCTCACCACCGCGAGGGGACGGTTCACCCCTCCACTTT
TRBV2,NA,TRBJ1-5,NA,CATREGIRETQHF,TGTGCCACCCGGGAGGGGATTAGAGAGACCCAGCATTTT
TRBV7-2,NA,TRBJ2-7,NA,CASSLGARGSAYEQYF,TGTGCCAGCAGCTTAGGCGCCCGGGGGTCGGCCTACGAGCAGTACTTC
TRBV19,NA,TRBJ2-5,NA,CASSALRDIQETQYF,TGTGCCAGTAGTGCCCTCCGGGACATACAAGAGACCCAGTACTTC
TRBV12-3/TRBV12-4,TRBD2,TRBJ2-5,once,CASSLGVSGGAQETQYF,TGTGCCAGCAGTTTAGGGGTTAGCGGGGGGGCACAAGAGACCCAGTACTTC
TRBV29-1,NA,TRBJ1-2,NA,CSGGGTYGYTF,TGCAGCGGGGGAGGGACCTATGGCTACACCTTC
TRBV7-9,NA,TRBJ1-1,NA,CASSHLASTEAFF,TGTGCCAGCAGCCACCTCGCGAGCACTGAAGCTTTCTTT
TRBV20-1,NA,TRBJ2-7,many,CSARERRISYEQYF,TGCAGTGCTAGAGAACGCAGGATCTCCTACGAGCAGTACTTC
TRBV7-2,NA,TRBJ2-7,NA,CASSHSHEQYF,TGTGCCAGCAGCCATTCTCACGAGCAGTACTTC
TRBV7-2,NA,TRBJ2-7,NA,CASSPRWGDEAYEQYF,TGTGCCAGCAGCCCGCGCTGGGGGGATGAGGCCTACGAGCAGTACTTC
TRBV5-1,NA,TRBJ1-1,many,CASSSTVMNTEAFF,TGCGCCAGCAGCTCGACGGTGATGAACACTGAAGCTTTCTTT
TRBV7-9,NA,TRBJ1-5,NA,CASSFGFDNNQPQHF,TGTGCCAGCAGCTTCGGTTTTGATAACAATCAGCCCCAGCATTTT
TRBV13,NA,TRBJ2-2,few,CASSLGRLTHTGELFF,TGTGCCAGCAGCTTAGGCCGGTTGACCCATACCGGGGAGCTGTTTTTT
TRBV7-9,NA,TRBJ1-2,many,CASSPRRPSNYGYTF,TGTGCCAGCAGCCCCCGTAGGCCGAGCAACTATGGCTACACCTTC
TRBV29-1,NA,TRBJ2-2,many,CSVALENSGELFF,TGCAGCGTTGCCCTTGAGAATAGCGGGGAGCTGTTTTTT
TRBV15,NA,TRBJ1-1,many,CATEGNTEAFF,TGTGCCACCGAGGGAAACACTGAAGCTTTCTTT
TRBV6-1,NA,TRBJ1-2,few,CASSLDWVGYTF,TGTGCCAGCAGCCTCGACTGGGTTGGCTACACCTTC
TRBV20-1,TRBD2,TRBJ2-7,once,CSARTAGGRNEQYF,TGCAGTGCTAGGACGGCGGGGGGCCGGAACGAGCAGTACTTC
TRBV7-9,TRBD1,TRBJ1-4,many,CASSPLAGGEKLFF,TGTGCCAGCAGCCCCCTCGCAGGGGGTGAAAAACTGTTTTTT
TRBV7-6,TRBD2,TRBJ2-7,many,CASSLEGGLAARLEQYF,TGTGCCAGCAGCTTAGAGGGAGGGCTAGCGGCCAGGCTCGAGCAGTACTTC
TRBV20-1,NA,TRBJ1-1,many,CSAKVDTEAFF,TGCAGTGCTAAGGTGGACACTGAAGCTTTCTTT
TRBV5-1,TRBD2,TRBJ2-7,NA,CASSQDLLAGAYEQYF,TGCGCCAGCAGCCAAGATCTGCTAGCGGGAGCCTACGAGCAGTACTTC
TRBV4-1,NA,TRBJ2-7,few,CASSQLTGTYEQYF,TGCGCCAGCAGCCAGCTTACCGGGACCTACGAGCAGTACTTC
TRBV27,NA,TRBJ2-7,NA,CASSYQAVSYEQYF,TGTGCCAGCAGTTATCAAGCAGTTTCCTACGAGCAGTACTTC
TRBV7-9,TRBD1,TRBJ2-7,NA,CASSGWDRGSEQYF,TGTGCCAGCAGCGGATGGGACAGGGGCAGCGAGCAGTACTTC
TRBV6-5,NA,TRBJ1-6,few,CASSYVVNNSPLHF,TGTGCCAGCAGTTACGTCGTAAATAATTCACCCCTCCACTTT
TRBV12-3/TRBV12-4,NA,TRBJ2-7,NA,CASSRLEPSEQYF,TGTGCCAGCAGCCGGCTAGAACCCAGCGAGCAGTACTTC
TRBV7-9,NA,TRBJ1-1,many,CASANTEAFF,TGTGCCAGCGCGAACACTGAAGCTTTCTTT
TRBV10-3,TRBD2,TRBJ2-2,NA,CAISEAGVAGELFF,TGTGCCATCAGTGAAGCGGGGGTTGCCGGGGAGCTGTTTTTT
TRBV7-2,TRBD2,TRBJ2-5,many,CASSLGGGPETQYF,TGTGCCAGCAGCTTAGGCGGGGGGCCGGAGACCCAGTACTTC
TRBV24-1,NA,TRBJ1-4,NA,CATSGSAGWLEKLFF,TGTGCCACCAGTGGATCGGCAGGATGGCTTGAAAAACTGTTTTTT